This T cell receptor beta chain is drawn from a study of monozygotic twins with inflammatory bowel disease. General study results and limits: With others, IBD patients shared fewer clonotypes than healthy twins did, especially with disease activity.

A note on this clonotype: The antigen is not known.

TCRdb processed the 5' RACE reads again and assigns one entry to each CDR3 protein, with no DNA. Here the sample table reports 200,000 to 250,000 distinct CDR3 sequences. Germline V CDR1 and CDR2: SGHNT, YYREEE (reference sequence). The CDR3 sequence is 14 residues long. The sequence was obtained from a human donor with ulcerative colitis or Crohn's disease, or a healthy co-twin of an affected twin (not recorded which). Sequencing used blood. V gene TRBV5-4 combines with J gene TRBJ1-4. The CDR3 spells CASSGDRSNEKLFF.